This TCR beta chain was obtained from a study of blood T cell repertoires in COVID-19. Per the study methods: Reference gene primer amplification gave estimated nucleated cell counts. Libraries were prepared by immunoSEQ multiplex PCR; TCRdb keeps only in-frame clonotypes and omits some of them. V and J calls plus clone size are reproduced from that table; the DNA served to infer D and trimming. This sample has under 90,000 clones, with around 90% found just once. Trimming at V came to 5 bases and at J to 6 bases, leaving 10 bases not matched to a gene. Per germline, CDR1 SGHTA and CDR2 FQGNSA. This CDR3 contains 16 residues.

This TCR derives from a man between 35 and 55 years old with COVID-19, enrolled during active disease. Source material: peripheral blood. V gene TRBV7-2 combines with J gene TRBJ2-1; 10 nucleotides line up with TRBD2. As DNA, the CDR3 is TGTGCCAGCAGCCCAATGGGACTAGCGTTAGGCAATGAGCAGTTCTTC. Protein: CASSPMGLALGNEQFF.